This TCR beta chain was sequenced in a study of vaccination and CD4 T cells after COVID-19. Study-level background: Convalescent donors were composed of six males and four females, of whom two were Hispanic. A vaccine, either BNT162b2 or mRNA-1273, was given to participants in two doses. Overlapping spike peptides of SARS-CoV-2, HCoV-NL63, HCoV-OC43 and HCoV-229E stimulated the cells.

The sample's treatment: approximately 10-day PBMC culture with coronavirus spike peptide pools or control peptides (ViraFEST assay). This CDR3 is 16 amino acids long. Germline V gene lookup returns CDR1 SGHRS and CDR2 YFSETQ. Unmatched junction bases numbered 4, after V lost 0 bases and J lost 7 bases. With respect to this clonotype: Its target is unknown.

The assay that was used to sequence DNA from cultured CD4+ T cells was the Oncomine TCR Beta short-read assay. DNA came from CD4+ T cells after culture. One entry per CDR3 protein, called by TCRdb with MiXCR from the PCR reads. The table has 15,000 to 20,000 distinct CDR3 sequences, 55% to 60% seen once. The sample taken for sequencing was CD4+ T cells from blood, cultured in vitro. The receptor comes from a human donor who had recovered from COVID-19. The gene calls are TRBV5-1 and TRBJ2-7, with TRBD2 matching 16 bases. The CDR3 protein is CASSLGGTSGREEQYF. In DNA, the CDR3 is TGCGCCAGCAGCTTGGGAGGGACTAGCGGGAGGGAAGAGCAGTACTTC.